This is a list of T cell receptor beta chains from one sample in a study of T cells in Graves' hyperthyroidism and ophthalmopathy. TCRdb reprocessed the multiplex PCR reads via MiXCR and lists one record per CDR3 protein. The sample comprises under 350,000 distinct CDR3 sequences, 15% to 20% of which are singletons, and about half rests with the top ten. Sequenced input: blood. The source of these receptors is a woman in her forties or fifties with Graves' hyperthyroidism. The CDR3 runs from the conserved cysteine through the conserved F or W. The order of the fields is V gene, D gene, CDR3 length, J gene, clone size, CDR3 DNA, CDR3 protein. The D gene is left open where the match is weak. Clone sizes are given selectively: once, few, many, or a class where the clone is expanded.

V: TRBV19; D: TRBD2; length: 15; J: TRBJ2-1; size: NA; DNA: TGTGCCAGTAGTACAACGGACGGATTGCGGGAGACCCAGTTCTTC; CDR3: CASSTTDGLRETQFF
V: TRBV24-1; D: TRBD2; length: 17; J: TRBJ2-5; size: NA; DNA: TGTGCCACCAGTGACCCTTGGACTAGCGGGAGTCGGGAGACCCAGTACTTC; CDR3: CATSDPWTSGSRETQYF
V: TRBV7-9; D: NA; length: 15; J: TRBJ2-3; size: NA; DNA: TGTGCCAGCAGTCCCTACAGGGCTAGCACAGATACGCAGTATTTT; CDR3: CASSPYRASTDTQYF
V: TRBV12-3/TRBV12-4; D: TRBD1; length: 14; J: TRBJ2-1; size: many; DNA: TGTGCCAGCAACCCGGGACAGGCGGATTCTCAGCAGTTCTTC; CDR3: CASNPGQADSQQFF
V: TRBV15; D: TRBD2; length: 15; J: TRBJ2-5; size: many; DNA: TGTGCCACCAGCAGACTAGCGGGGAGGGGAGAGACCCAGTACTTC; CDR3: CATSRLAGRGETQYF
V: TRBV27; D: TRBD1; length: 17; J: TRBJ2-6; size: NA; DNA: TGTGCCAGCAGTAGAGACAGGGGGCGGGCTGGGGCCAACGTCCTGACTTTC; CDR3: CASSRDRGRAGANVLTF
V: TRBV6-1; D: NA; length: 14; J: TRBJ2-1; size: NA; DNA: TGTGCCAGCAGTCAAGAACCTGAGGGGAATGAGCAGTTCTTC; CDR3: CASSQEPEGNEQFF
V: TRBV12-3/TRBV12-4; D: TRBD2; length: 15; J: TRBJ2-3; size: NA; DNA: TGTGCCAGCAGTTTAGGTGTGCGGGGGAGCGATACGCAGTATTTT; CDR3: CASSLGVRGSDTQYF
V: TRBV5-4; D: NA; length: 14; J: TRBJ2-7; size: many; DNA: TGTGCCAGCAGCATCGACAGGTTAACCCACGAGCAGTACTTC; CDR3: CASSIDRLTHEQYF
V: TRBV5-1; D: NA; length: 18; J: TRBJ2-7; size: NA; DNA: TGCGCCAGCAGCTTATTCCCCGGACTCCACCTCCCAACCTACGAGCAGTACTTC; CDR3: CASSLFPGLHLPTYEQYF
V: TRBV12-3/TRBV12-4; D: NA; length: 12; J: TRBJ2-1; size: many; DNA: TGTGCCAGCAGTGCACAGGGTAATGAGCAGTTCTTC; CDR3: CASSAQGNEQFF
V: TRBV24-1; D: NA; length: 12; J: TRBJ2-4; size: NA; DNA: TGTGCCACCACCTACGACAAAAACATTCAGTACTTC; CDR3: CATTYDKNIQYF
V: TRBV20-1; D: TRBD2; length: 14; J: TRBJ2-1; size: many; DNA: TGCAGTGCTGTTCCGGAACTAGCGGAACGGGAGCAGTTCTTC; CDR3: CSAVPELAEREQFF
V: TRBV6-1; D: NA; length: 15; J: TRBJ2-7; size: NA; DNA: TGTGCCAGCAGTGAAGAGGGGCCGCGGTTCTACGAGCAGTACTTC; CDR3: CASSEEGPRFYEQYF
V: TRBV7-3; D: TRBD2; length: 15; J: TRBJ2-1; size: many; DNA: TGTGCCAGCAGCTCGACCGGGACTAGCGGAGGTCAGCAGTTCTTC; CDR3: CASSSTGTSGGQQFF
V: TRBV30; D: TRBD1; length: 13; J: TRBJ2-2; size: many; DNA: TGTGCCTGGAGTGTACAGGGGGCCGGGGAGCTGTTTTTT; CDR3: CAWSVQGAGELFF